These 5 T cell receptor beta chains share one sample of origin, sequenced in a study of T cells in Graves' hyperthyroidism and ophthalmopathy. There were TCR beta CDR3 regions amplified from RNA transcripts. Using the HTBI primer set, a first-round RT-PCR was run on the TCR CDR3. TCRdb re-derived calls from the multiplex PCR reads in MiXCR, one entry per CDR3 protein. In the table there are nearly 600,000 distinct CDR3 sequences, approximately 14% of which are singletons. The sample comprised blood. The source is a woman in her 30s with Graves' hyperthyroidism that later progressed to Graves' ophthalmopathy.

This clonotype was seen many times. V gene TRBV11-3 combines with J gene TRBJ2-7, with D possibly TRBD1 on 5 matching bases. Trimming removed 0 bases at V and 3 bases at J, with 12 bases between. The CDR3 is 15 residues long. CDR1 SGHNT and CDR2 YENEEA come from the germline V gene. CDR3 nucleotide sequence: TGTGCCAGCAGCTTAGAGAGACAGTCCGACTACGAGCAGTACTTC. This sequence encodes CASSLERQSDYEQYF.

This clonotype was found once. The CDR3 is CASMGLPNEQFF. The CDR3 bases are TGTGCCAGTATGGGCCTGCCAAATGAGCAGTTCTTC. V is TRBV19 and J is TRBJ2-1; D is unclear. This CDR3 is 12 amino acids long. CDR1 is LNHDA, CDR2 SQIVND, per germline (reference sequence). Trimming shortened V by 7 bases and J by 7 bases, and 11 bases separated the two germline ends.

This clonotype occurred a few times. Being one base from a much bigger clone, this may be a read error. The chain couples TRBV28 to TRBJ2-2; D is unresolved. CDR1 and CDR2 from the germline V gene are MDHEN and SYDVKM. The V gene lost 3 bases and the J gene lost 7 bases, with 3 bases spanning the gap. There are 11 residues in the CDR3. CDR3 coding DNA: TGTGCCAGCAGTTTTGACGGGGAGCTGTTTTTT. This sequence encodes CASSFDGELFF.

The table lists this clonotype with many counts. The chain employs TRBV7-8 and TRBJ1-1; D perhaps matches TRBD1 (5 bases). The CDR3 contains 16 residues. Trimming took 7 bases from V and 0 from J, leaving 18 bases between them. Germline V gene lookup returns CDR1 SGHVS and CDR2 FQNEAQ. CDR3 sequence: CASMRQRFVMNTEAFF. For the CDR3, the DNA is TGTGCCAGCATGAGACAGAGGTTTGTAATGAACACTGAAGCTTTCTTT.

This clonotype was found many times. CDR3 coding DNA: TGTGCCAGCAGTCCACAGGGGTATTCACCCCTCCACTTT. This encodes CASSPQGYSPLHF. The chain carries TRBV28 and TRBJ1-6, with 7 bases that match TRBD1. Trimming removed 5 bases from V and 8 bases from J; junction bases left unmatched: 3. The CDR3 contains 13 residues. The V gene's germline CDR1 is MDHEN and CDR2 SYDVKM. The whole variable domain, remainder taken from reference TRBV28 and TRBJ1-6, is DVKVTQSSRYLVKRTGEKVFLECVQDMDHENMFWYRQDPGLGLRLIYFSYDVKMKEKGDIPEGYSVSREKKERFSLILESASTNQTSMYLCASSPQGYSPLHFGNGTRLTVT.